The present entry profiles one T cell receptor beta chain with its context. No antigen is known for it. Mismatch with germline at one junction end may stem from a read error. Every patient relapsed after autologous stem cell transplantation, and brentuximab vedotin exposure varied. Measured with immunoSEQ multiplex PCR; TCRdb has only the in-frame clones, and not every one. The sample carries around 46,000 clones, over 70% recorded once. The data originate from a study of PD-1 blockade in classical Hodgkin lymphoma. Study-wide points: By cycle point C4D1, TCR diversity had risen significantly in CD4+ cells (but not CD8+ cells). Excluded were patients who started nivolumab under 1 year after ASCT, a group that had lower diversity.

Source: peripheral blood mononuclear cells (PBMCs), taken before the second cycle of nivolumab. The clonotype originates from a human donor with classical Hodgkin lymphoma.

The CDR3 reads CASSEERLARNIQYF. CDR3 bases: TGTGCCAGCAGTGAAGAGCGGTTAGCCAGAAACATTCAGTACTTC. The chain couples TRBV2 to TRBJ2-4, with D possibly matching TRBD2 (5 bases). This CDR3 comprises 15 residues. Per germline, CDR1 SNHLY and CDR2 FYNNEI.